The 32 T cell receptor beta chains below were found in one sample sequenced in a study of tumor and adjacent non-tumor tissue in lung cancer. This sample's RNA came from whole unsorted tissue. This non-tumor lung sample came from over 3 cm beyond the tumor edge. Three rounds of nested PCR, following a modified ARM-PCR protocol, produced the TCRbeta library. TCRdb analysed the multiplex PCR reads with MiXCR anew, one entry per CDR3 protein. The sample lists roughly 82,000 distinct CDR3 sequences, around 76% occurring once. The sequenced material came from distant non-tumor lung tissue. The receptors derive from a woman between 45 and 60 years old with non-small cell lung cancer.

This clonotype was detected only a few times. Germline is not matched at one junction end, which may reflect a read error. The gene calls are TRBV6-2 or TRBV6-3 and TRBJ2-1; TRBD2 is a possible D gene (5 bases). The CDR3 is 13 amino acids. Germline V gives CDR1 MNHEY, CDR2 SVGEGT. The CDR3: CVSGLAPHNEQFF. The CDR3 bases are TGTGTCAGCGGTTTAGCCCCTCACAATGAGCAGTTTTTC.

The chain recombines TRBV4-2 with TRBJ2-7; TRBD1 might be the D (5 bases). CDR1 and CDR2 (germline): LGHNA, YNFKEQ. The CDR3 runs 16 residues. V lost 5 bases, J lost 9 bases, and 26 bases lay in between. DNA for the CDR3: TGTGCCAGCAGCTATGCAGTAGGGGCGGTCCCCTACAGGCAGTACTTC. It is translated as CASSYAVGAVPYRQYF.

This clonotype was seen a handful of times. This chain joins TRBV6-1 and TRBJ2-1; D possibly uses TRBD1 or TRBD2 (6 bases each). The CDR3 is made up of 15 amino acids. Trimming stripped 6 bases from V and 2 bases from J, with 14 bases between. Germline loops: CDR1 MNHNS, CDR2 SASEGT. The CDR3 protein is CASSLGAGTYNEQFF. CDR3 bases: TGTGCCAGCAGCCTGGGGGCGGGGACCTACAATGAGCAGTTCTTC.

With respect to this clonotype: The CDR3 does not close with the conserved phenylalanine or tryptophan, likely indicating a read error. The chain combines TRBV11-2 with TRBJ1-5, with D tentatively TRBD1 (6 bases). There are 15 residues in the CDR3. Germline lookup yields CDR1 SGHAT and CDR2 FQNNGV. The CDR3 coding sequence is TGTGGCAGCAGCCTCTCATACAGGGACAATCAGCCCCAGCATTCT. It translates to CGSSLSYRDNQPQHS.

A remark on this clonotype: A junction boundary mismatches the germline segment, possibly from a read error. The chain links TRBV6-4 to TRBJ2-1; D gene ambiguous. CDR1 is MRHNA, CDR2 SNTAGT, per germline. The CDR3 covers 15 residues. The CDR3 DNA reads as TGTGCCAGCAGTGACTCGCCGGAGCTGGCAGGTGAGGAGTTCTTC. It yields the protein CASSDSPELAGEEFF.

For this clonotype: One junction end does not reproduce the germline sequence, and a read error may be involved. The J gene is TRBJ2-7, the V gene TRBV6-1; a weak D match, TRBD2 (6 bases). Germline V gene data show CDR1 as MNHNS and CDR2 as SASEGT. This CDR3 has 12 amino acids. The CDR3 sequence: CASSYIRLEHYF. The DNA for the CDR3 is TGTGCCAGCAGCTACATCAGACTAGAGCACTACTTT.

The chain couples TRBV4-1 to TRBJ1-1, with TRBD1 matching over 8 bases. This CDR3 has 14 amino acids. The germline CDR1 and CDR2 sequences are MGHRA and YSYEKL. The CDR3 nucleotides are TGCGTTAGCAGCCACCGCACAGGGGGCACTGAAGCTTTCTTT. Translated: CVSSHRTGGTEAFF.

This clonotype was picked up a small number of times. The chain carries TRBV2 and TRBJ2-1; 13 bases line up with TRBD2. J lost 6 bases, V lost 4 bases, and 3 bases had no gene match. The CDR3 is made up of 15 amino acids. Germline V lookup: CDR1 SNHLY, CDR2 FYNNEI. The CDR3 sequence: CASSGGLAGLNEQFF. DNA of the CDR3: TGTGCCAGCAGTGGGGGACTAGCGGGACTCAATGAGCAGTTCTTC.

Notes on this clonotype: A read error may produce the germline difference seen at one junction end. This chain uses TRBV12-3 or TRBV12-4 with TRBJ1-6; the D is unclear. CDR3 length: 16 amino acids. The CDR3 nucleotides read TGTGCAAGCAGTTTAGATGGTGGGCGGCTAAATTCACCCCTCCACTTT. This encodes CASSLDGGRLNSPLHF.

The chain carries TRBV4-1 and TRBJ2-2, with D possibly being TRBD2 (5 bases). Looked up from germline, CDR1 is MGHRA and CDR2 is YSYEKL. The CDR3 covers 13 residues. Trimming took off 7 bases at V and 8 bases at J, with 14 bases between the two ends. The CDR3 DNA follows: TGCGCCAGCACGTGGGAGTGCACTGGGGAGCTGTTTTTT. Protein sequence: CASTWECTGELFF.

A note on this clonotype: The junction departs from germline at one end; a sequencing error may be responsible. The chain combines TRBV12-3 or TRBV12-4 with TRBJ1-1, with D perhaps TRBD1 (5 bases). This CDR3 is built from 13 residues. This chain's CDR3 is CARSGTMNTKAFF. The CDR3 DNA is TGTGCCAGAAGTGGGACTATGAACACTAAAGCTTTCTTT.

As for this clonotype: One end of the junction does not line up with germline, which may come from a read error. CDR3 nucleotides: TGTGCCAACAGCTCCGGGACGAACTCCTACGAGCACTACTTC. The encoded protein is CANSSGTNSYEHYF. This sequence joins TRBV4-2 and TRBJ2-7; D is tentatively TRBD1 or TRBD2 (5 bases each). The CDR3 covers 14 residues. Germline-derived CDR1 and CDR2 are LGHNA and YNFKEQ.

The chain joins TRBV12-3 or TRBV12-4 to TRBJ2-2; maybe TRBD1 (5 bases). The CDR3 extends over 14 amino acids. DNA of the CDR3: TGTGCTAGGAAAAGAGACAGAAACACCGGGGAGCTGTTTTTT. It translates to CARKRDRNTGELFF.

This chain uses TRBV7-2 with TRBJ1-5, with D perhaps TRBD1 (6 bases). The length of the CDR3 is 15 residues. The germline gives CDR1 SGHTA, CDR2 FQGNSA. Deletions cut 5 bases from V and 3 bases from J, with 14 bases between. In DNA form, the CDR3 reads TGTGCCAGCAGCCCTCCTGGGGGCCTCAATCAGCCCCAGCATTTT. It is translated as CASSPPGGLNQPQHF.

The V call is TRBV6-6, the J call TRBJ1-5, with TRBD1 as a possible D gene (5 bases). The CDR3 spans 17 residues. CDR1 and CDR2 from the germline V gene are MNHNY and SVGAGI (reference sequence). The germline V and J ends were trimmed by 0 bases and 11 bases, with 23 bases remaining between them. The DNA for the CDR3 is TGTGCCAGCAGTTACTCGCAGAGGGGTGGAAAGGGTTTAACCCAGCATTTT. It yields the protein CASSYSQRGGKGLTQHF.

The chain employs TRBV5-1 and TRBJ2-4; 9 nucleotides align to TRBD1. This CDR3 has 15 amino acids. The V segment lost 5 bases and the J segment 7 bases; nucleotides outside the gene matches: 10. Germline CDR1 is SGHRS and CDR2 is YFSETQ. CDR3 sequence (DNA): TGCGCCAGCAGGTCCCGGGACAGGGAGGCGAACATTCAGTACTTC. Its protein is CASRSRDREANIQYF.

As concerns this clonotype: One end of the junction is discordant with germline, which a read error may explain. The chain joins TRBV29-1 to TRBJ2-1; unclear D gene. The CDR3 runs 11 residues. Germline V gives CDR1 SQVTM, CDR2 ANQGSEA. The CDR3 DNA reads as TGCAGCGTTGGCAACCCTGATGAGCACTTCTTC. It codes for CSVGNPDEHFF.

As concerns this clonotype: Possible read error: a much larger clone is one base away. The J gene is TRBJ2-2, the V gene TRBV25-1; possibly TRBD2 for D (5 bases). Germline V gene sequence: CDR1 MGHDK, CDR2 SYGVNS. This CDR3 comprises 13 residues. CDR3 nucleotide sequence: TGTGCCAGCAGTGCCTTTAACACCGGGGAGCAGTTTTTT. Translation gives CASSAFNTGEQFF. Complete variable domain (other parts from reference TRBV25-1 and TRBJ2-2): EADIYQTPRYLVIGTGKKITLECSQTMGHDKMYWYQQDPGMELHLIHYSYGVNSTEKGDLSSESTVSRIRTEHFPLTLESARPSHTSQYLCASSAFNTGEQFFGEGSRLTVL.

Worth noting for this clonotype: This could be a read error, since a much larger clone is one nucleotide away. The rearrangement links TRBV5-1 to TRBJ1-2, with a tentative D call TRBD1 (6 bases). CDR3 size: 13 residues. From germline, CDR1 is SGHRS and CDR2 YFSETQ. The CDR3 nucleotides are TGCGCCAGCAGCTTCACAGGGATGAGTGGCCACACCTTC. Its protein is CASSFTGMSGHTF.

Concerning this clonotype: At one boundary the junction diverges from the germline segment, which might be a read error. The genes are TRBV6-1 and TRBJ1-1; 8 bases are a match to TRBD1. CDR1 and CDR2 (germline): MNHNS, SASEGT. This CDR3 contains 13 residues. The CDR3 here is CVSSTGGITEAFF. CDR3 in DNA: TGTGTCAGCAGTACAGGGGGGATCACTGAAGCTTTCTTT.

Note on this clonotype: One junction end disagrees with the germline gene, perhaps due to a read error. In DNA form, the CDR3 reads TGTACCAGCAGCCTCAGTACCGGGACTAGCATGGAGACCCAGTACTTC. Translation gives CTSSLSTGTSMETQYF. The chain carries TRBV11-2 and TRBJ2-5; 9 nucleotides match TRBD2. The CDR3 consists of 16 residues. Germline CDR1 and CDR2: SGHAT and FQNNGV.

The CDR3 nucleotides are TGCGCCAGCTTGGACTTACTAGAGCAGTACAATGAGCAGTTCTTC. Translation: CASLDLLEQYNEQFF. This chain links TRBV10-2 with TRBJ2-1, with D perhaps TRBD2 (5 bases). Germline CDR1 WSHSY, CDR2 SAAADI. V was trimmed by 8 bases and J by 4 bases, leaving 18 bases between them. The CDR3 is 15 amino acids.

V gene TRBV24-1 combines with J gene TRBJ2-6; the D gene is possibly TRBD2 (5 bases). Per the germline V gene, CDR1 is KGHDR and CDR2 is SFDVKD. The CDR3 totals 17 residues. V was cut by 6 bases and J by 4 bases, with 18 bases left in between. CDR3 amino acids: CATSSRTGSSGANVLTF. For the CDR3, the DNA is TGTGCCACCAGTAGTCGGACGGGAAGCTCCGGGGCCAACGTCCTGACTTTC.

Worth noting for this clonotype: Relative to the germline gene, one junction end is altered; a read error may explain this. DNA of the CDR3: TGTGCCAGCAGAGGTCACACAGGCGATGAGCACTACTTC. Protein: CASRGHTGDEHYF. This chain joins TRBV6-2 or TRBV6-3 and TRBJ2-1, with D perhaps TRBD1 (5 bases). This CDR3 is 13 amino acids long. Germline loops: CDR1 MNHEY, CDR2 SVGEGT.

A word on this clonotype: One junction end does not reproduce the germline sequence, and a read error may be involved. The chain carries TRBV6-6 and TRBJ2-3, with TRBD2 matching 8 bases. Per germline, CDR1 MNHNY and CDR2 SVGAGI (reference sequence). The CDR3 spans 14 residues. The CDR3 nucleotides read TGTGCCAGCACCCCGGGAGGGCCATTAGATGCGCAGTATTTT. Residues: CASTPGGPLDAQYF.

On this clonotype: Compared with germline, one end of the junction differs, possibly owing to a read error. This chain uses TRBV12-3 or TRBV12-4 with TRBJ2-2; tentative D call: TRBD1 (5 bases). The CDR3 covers 15 residues. CDR3 nucleotides: TGTGCCAGCAGTATGACATGGTTGGACACCCGGGAGCTGTTTTTT. This sequence encodes CASSMTWLDTRELFF.

Only one count was recorded for this clonotype. A read error is possible here, since a much larger clone lies one base away. V and J are TRBV28 and TRBJ2-3, with TRBD2 identical over 7 bases. This CDR3 has 15 amino acids. V lost 8 bases to trimming and J lost 2 bases; unmatched junction nucleotides: 10. Germline CDR1 MDHEN, CDR2 SYDVKM. CDR3 coding DNA: TGTGCCAGCGGTCCTCGGGGAGGGCTCACAGATACGCAGTATTTT. Encoded protein: CASGPRGGLTDTQYF.

This clonotype was detected many times. A much more abundant neighbour one base away suggests this may be a read error. The V gene is TRBV14, the J gene TRBJ2-7; no reliable D call. This CDR3 comprises 14 residues. CDR1 is SGHDN, CDR2 FVKESK, per germline. The CDR3 is CASSQKLGYYGQYF. The CDR3 DNA is TGTGCCAGCAGCCAGAAGTTAGGGTATTACGGGCAGTACTTC.

This chain joins TRBV29-1 and TRBJ2-5; tentative D call: TRBD1 (6 bases). CDR1 is SQVTM and CDR2 is ANQGSEA in the germline V gene. Trimming left V 6 bases short and J 6 bases short, with 14 bases between. The CDR3 extends over 12 amino acids. The CDR3 DNA follows: TGCAGCGTGCTACACAGGGAAAAGACCCAGTACTTC. Amino acids: CSVLHREKTQYF.

A note on this clonotype: The germline gene is not matched at one end of the junction; a read error may be the cause. The genes are TRBV12-5 and TRBJ1-1; 7 nucleotides align to TRBD1. Germline assignment: CDR1 LGHNT and CDR2 FRNRAP. This CDR3 contains 16 residues. The CDR3: CASALERGGASTEAFF. As DNA, the CDR3 is TGTGCTAGTGCTTTGGAACGAGGGGGCGCGTCTACTGAAGCTTTCTTT.

This clonotype was counted once. Its ends do not fully match the called genes, so a read error is possible. This rearrangement joins TRBV2 to TRBJ1-4; D is perhaps TRBD1 (5 bases). The CDR3 is 15 amino acids. The germline V gene has CDR1 SNHLY and CDR2 FYNNEI. The CDR3 coding sequence is TGTGTCAGCAGTGAAAATACAGGCCTAAATGAAAAACTGTTTTTT. Its protein product is CVSSENTGLNEKLFF.

This clonotype appeared a few times. One end of the junction varies from germline; a read error may be responsible. CDR3 nucleotides: TGTGCCATCAGTGCCGGACTCTTCGGGACCCAGTACTTC. This translates into CAISAGLFGTQYF. The V and J genes are TRBV6-1 and TRBJ2-5; a possible D gene is TRBD2 (5 bases). The length of the CDR3 is 13 residues. Germline V gene sequence: CDR1 MNHNS, CDR2 SASEGT.